This record looks at one T cell receptor beta chain sequence and its context. It has no known antigen specificity. It has no much larger one-base neighbor in the sample; base qualities were not kept. This sample stems from a study of blood T cells in healthy people across ages (dated by TCRdb to the mid-2010s). Regarding the research as a whole: Template switching captured roughly one uniquely barcoded TCR beta cDNA molecule per two T cells in model experiments. To avoid experimental bias, donors of different ages were randomly spread across the sequencing lanes. To track age-related changes in TCR beta repertoire diversity, the study relied on deep sequencing normalized with unique cDNA molecular identifiers. Donors were grouped into four age groups: young (average about 15 years), middle-aged (over 35), aged (about 60) and long-lived (approximately 81). Two additional independent replicas of 1 million unique cDNA reads from the same blood draw were analyzed for two donors (one aged 18 to 30 and one aged 80 or older).

Broad study findings and their caveats: Because donor CMV infection status was unknown, age-related changes in expanded clonotypes were potentially confounded. A strong correlation was found between observed TCR beta diversity and the percentage of naive T cells measured by flow cytometry. Compared with the aged group, the long-lived group had more naive CD4+ T cells, fewer expanded clones and increased TCR diversity, suggesting age selection. Total diversity estimates from one million sequenced T cells were considered lower bounds and underestimates. Conclusive comparison of naive and antigen-experienced compartments was prevented by the profiling of bulk unsorted PBMCs. As age increased, observed TCR beta diversity per million T cells dropped in a roughly linear way, and a significant reduction was already evident by age 40.

Donors were 39 systemically healthy Caucasian individuals from Russia aged about 6 to 100 years. Each donor gave 9 to 10 milliliters of peripheral blood, collected into EDTA-treated Vacutainer tubes. Ficoll-Paque density-gradient centrifugation was used to isolate PBMCs, with at least 6.5 million obtained per sample. Total RNA, at least 5 micrograms per sample, was extracted from PBMCs with Trizol reagent. The percentages of naive CD45RAhigh/CD27high T cells were determined by flow cytometry on a PBMC aliquot from every donor. Libraries came from 5' RACE. Data came from an Illumina HiSeq 2500. The second PCR ran for roughly 7 to 11 cycles and used a J-beta primer mix along with a sample-barcoded 5' primer. A unique molecular identifier was introduced onto each TCR beta cDNA molecule by a template-switch 5' adaptor carrying 12 random nucleotides. Each sample yielded at least 3 million CDR3-containing paired-end reads. All of the RNA was converted into first-strand cDNA using the Mint cDNA synthesis kit, with a TRBC-specific oligonucleotide serving as the primer. Following uracil-DNA glycosylase treatment, a first 18-cycle PCR with universal primers M1SS and BC2_uni_R was performed on all cDNA. Per the original workflow: For normalization, 1 million high-quality reads were randomly selected from each sample, with every read carrying a distinct molecular identifier. Reads sharing molecular identifiers were discarded rather than binned into consensus sequences. MiTCR, with a Q25 quality threshold and the strictest error-elimination algorithm, was used for CDR3 identification, clonotype clustering and error correction. A nonparametric unseen species model with Euler transformation was used to estimate a lower bound on total TCR beta diversity. The public sequencing data were trimmed at Q25 with fastp and processed into clonotypes with MiXCR by TCRdb, which kept only in-frame beta chains. Every CDR3 protein is listed once, alongside the most common genes and DNA of its rows. None of the V and J calls come from the authors' own analysis; TCRdb made them. The table for this sample lists 600,000 to 650,000 distinct CDR3 sequences; under 65% of them were counted only once. Together, the top ten hold over 30% of the sample.

The CDR3 covers 13 residues, taking in both the cysteine and the phenylalanine. Only CDR3 DNA remains: 39 bases, in frame from the first base. Unmatched junction bases come to 6, with V trimmed by 4 bases and J by 8 bases. In the germline V gene, CDR1 corresponds to SGHRS and CDR2 to YFSETQ. The sample consisted of blood. In this chain, TRBV5-1 is recombined with TRBJ2-4, with 7 junctional bases fitting TRBD1. The clonotype originates from a man aged 55 to 69 in good health. In nucleotide form, the sequence is TGCGCCAGCAGCCCGACAGGGAAGGACATTCAGTACTTC. This encodes CASSPTGKDIQYF.